This section outlines one T cell receptor (beta chain) sequence together with its context. The antigen is unknown. Data came from immunoSEQ multiplex PCR; TCRdb stores just in-frame clones and leaves some out. Among some 88,000 clones listed, approximately 90% were seen once. The data were taken from a study of T cell responses to AZD1222 COVID-19 vaccine. Overall study findings and caveats: Rises in breadth and depth of Spike-specific TCRs came after two AZD1222 doses. Donors were chiefly white British, with a greater number of females, and clonal diversity was perhaps underestimated. Sampled repertoires all dated from after the peak T cell response. Seropositive AZD1222 recipients at baseline numbered only 6 or 7.

Sample: peripheral blood, taken 28 days after the second AZD1222 dose. The TCR originated in an adult who received the AZD1222 COVID-19 vaccine.

CDR3 residues: CASSPITGAGNTIYF. The DNA for the CDR3 is TGTGCCAGCAGCCCAATTACAGGGGCTGGAAACACCATATATTTT. The chain employs TRBV9 and TRBJ1-3, with 7 bases matching TRBD1. The CDR3 has 15 amino acids. CDR1 is SGDLS and CDR2 is YYNGEE in the germline V gene. Unmatched junction bases numbered 6, after V lost 4 bases and J lost 2 bases.